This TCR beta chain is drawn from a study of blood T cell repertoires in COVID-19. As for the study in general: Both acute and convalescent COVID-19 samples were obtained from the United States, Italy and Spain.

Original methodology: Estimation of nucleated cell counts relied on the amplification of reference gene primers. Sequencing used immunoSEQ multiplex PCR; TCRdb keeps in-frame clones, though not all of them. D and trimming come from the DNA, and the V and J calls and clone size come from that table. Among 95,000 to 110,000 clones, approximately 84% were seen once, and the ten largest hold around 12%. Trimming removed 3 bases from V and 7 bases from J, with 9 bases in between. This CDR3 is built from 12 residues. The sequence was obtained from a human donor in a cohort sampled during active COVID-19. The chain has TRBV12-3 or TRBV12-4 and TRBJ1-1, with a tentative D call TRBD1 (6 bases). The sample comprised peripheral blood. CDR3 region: CASSFGGGEAFF. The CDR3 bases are TGTGCCAGCAGTTTTGGGGGCGGTGAAGCTTTCTTT.